This TCR beta chain is from a study of blood T cell repertoires in COVID-19. Per the germline V gene, CDR1 is SNHLY and CDR2 is FYNNEI. V lost 7 bases to trimming and J lost 4 bases; unmatched junction nucleotides: 10. The CDR3 is 16 residues long. Measured with immunoSEQ multiplex PCR; TCRdb has only the in-frame clones, and not every one. This table has 85,000 to 95,000 clones, nearly 90% appearing once. The sequence was collected from an elderly woman with active COVID-19. The rearrangement links TRBV2 to TRBJ2-3; TRBD2 matches at 11 bases. The specimen sequenced was peripheral blood. CDR3 in DNA: TGTGCCAGCAATAGCGGGAGGGCCATTTTCCCAGATACGCAGTATTTT. This gives the protein CASNSGRAIFPDTQYF.